Listed below are T cell receptor beta chains from one sample, sequenced in a study of blood T cell repertoires in COVID-19. Clones were read by immunoSEQ multiplex PCR, and TCRdb kept only the in-frame ones, dropping some. The sample lists more than 65,000 clones, about four fifths occurring once. Material for sequencing was peripheral blood. All receptors come from a human donor in a cohort sampled during active COVID-19. Both conserved end residues are part of each CDR3. Fields, in order: clone size, J gene, D gene, V gene, CDR3 protein, CDR3 DNA. D genes are given only for firm matches. Only some rows state a clone size, as once, few, many or a class for expanded clones.

NA TRBJ2-7 TRBD1 TRBV5-8 CASSRDRLLEQYF TGTGCCAGCAGCCGGGACAGGCTTCTCGAGCAGTACTTC
NA TRBJ2-5 TRBD2 TRBV7-9 CASSQTSGQETQYF TGTGCCAGCAGCCAGACTAGCGGCCAAGAGACCCAGTACTTC
NA TRBJ2-7 NA TRBV21-1 CASSKSRDRDESYEQYF TGTGCCAGCAGCAAATCCAGGGACAGGGACGAATCCTACGAGCAGTACTTC
NA TRBJ1-6 TRBD1 TRBV28 CASSETGGHNSPLHF TGTGCCAGCAGTGAAACAGGGGGCCATAATTCACCCCTCCACTTT
NA TRBJ1-2 NA TRBV28 CASGLAGKNYGYTF TGTGCCAGCGGCTTGGCAGGAAAAAACTATGGCTACACCTTC
NA TRBJ2-5 NA TRBV7-2 CASSLGGQGTQYF TGTGCCAGCAGCTTAGGGGGACAAGGGACCCAGTACTTC
NA TRBJ1-5 TRBD1 TRBV6-5 CASRRLGQSNQPQHF TGTGCCAGCAGGCGTTTGGGACAGAGCAATCAGCCCCAGCATTTT
NA TRBJ2-1 TRBD1 TRBV7-9 CASSHRDSTYNEQFF TGTGCCAGCAGCCACCGGGACAGTACTTACAATGAGCAGTTCTTC
NA TRBJ2-7 TRBD2 TRBV12-3/TRBV12-4 CASSPGLGLEQYF TGTGCCAGCAGTCCCGGACTAGGTCTCGAGCAGTACTTC
NA TRBJ1-2 NA TRBV28 CASSLRGNYGYTF TGTGCCAGCAGTTTACGGGGGAACTATGGCTACACCTTC
once TRBJ2-7 NA TRBV18 CASSPPAGIYEQYF TGTGCCAGCTCACCACCCGCAGGGATCTACGAGCAGTACTTC
NA TRBJ2-5 NA TRBV5-6 CASSLAVTEEETQYF TGTGCCAGCAGCTTGGCCGTGACGGAGGAAGAGACCCAGTACTTC
NA TRBJ2-2 NA TRBV6-5 CASMIGTANTGELFF TGTGCCAGCATGATTGGAACAGCGAACACCGGGGAGCTGTTTTTT
once TRBJ2-1 TRBD2 TRBV18 CASSPPGLAANEQFF TGTGCCAGCTCACCACCGGGACTAGCGGCTAATGAGCAGTTCTTC
NA TRBJ1-1 NA TRBV7-8 CASSSLSETEAFF TGTGCCAGCAGCTCCCTTAGTGAGACTGAAGCTTTCTTT
NA TRBJ2-3 TRBD2 TRBV7-2 CASSPSGRNTDTQYF TGTGCCAGCAGTCCTAGCGGGAGGAACACAGATACGCAGTATTTT
NA TRBJ2-1 TRBD2 TRBV5-1 CASSAGLAGGSNEQFF TGCGCCAGCAGCGCGGGACTAGCGGGGGGATCCAATGAGCAGTTCTTC
NA TRBJ1-3 TRBD1 TRBV10-3 CAISESTGSSGNTIYF TGTGCCATCAGTGAGTCGACAGGGAGCTCTGGAAACACCATATATTTT
NA TRBJ2-5 TRBD1 TRBV5-1 CASSSSGTGRGETQYF TGCGCCAGCAGCTCATCCGGGACAGGGAGGGGAGAGACCCAGTACTTC
NA TRBJ1-1 NA TRBV24-1 CATSDGQGGNTEAFF TGTGCCACCAGTGATGGTCAGGGAGGAAACACTGAAGCTTTCTTT
NA TRBJ2-3 NA TRBV19 CASSIAGVVDTQYF TGTGCCAGTAGTATAGCGGGAGTTGTTGATACGCAGTATTTT
NA TRBJ2-7 NA TRBV11-2 CASSLGQYSYEQYF TGTGCCAGCAGCTTAGGGCAGTACTCCTACGAGCAGTACTTC
NA TRBJ1-1 TRBD1 TRBV20-1 CSASPGTGATEAFF TGCAGTGCTAGTCCCGGGACAGGGGCCACTGAAGCTTTCTTT
NA TRBJ2-7 NA TRBV18 CASSPATGDTSQYF TGTGCCAGCTCACCGGCGACAGGTGATACGAGCCAGTACTTC
NA TRBJ2-2 TRBD1 TRBV24-1 CATGQGNTGELFF TGTGCCACCGGACAGGGCAACACCGGGGAGCTGTTTTTT
once TRBJ2-7 NA TRBV5-8 CASSRLGTSYEQYF TGTGCCAGCAGTAGACTAGGAACCTCCTACGAGCAGTACTTC
few TRBJ2-7 NA TRBV5-6 CASSRDYEQYF TGTGCCAGCAGCCGCGACTACGAGCAGTACTTC
NA TRBJ2-4 NA TRBV10-1 CASSTGRKNIQYF TGCGCCAGCAGTACAGGTCGCAAAAACATTCAGTACTTC
NA TRBJ1-4 NA TRBV29-1 CSASGSDEKLFF TGCAGCGCGTCGGGTTCCGATGAAAAACTGTTTTTT
NA TRBJ2-3 TRBD1 TRBV10-2 CASSELTSRGRDTQYF TGCGCCAGCAGTGAGCTCACTTCCAGGGGGCGAGATACGCAGTATTTT
NA TRBJ2-3 TRBD1 TRBV24-1 CATSDLGLGGGTQYF TGTGCCACCAGTGATTTAGGGCTAGGGGGCGGTACGCAGTATTTT
NA TRBJ1-5 NA TRBV6-6 CASTRRGGEGNQPQHF TGTGCCAGCACCCGGAGAGGGGGTGAGGGCAATCAGCCCCAGCATTTT
once TRBJ1-1 NA TRBV6-5 CASSYLRGTEAFF TGTGCCAGCAGTTACCTTAGAGGCACTGAAGCTTTCTTT
few TRBJ2-6 NA TRBV28 CASSPTGSTNVLTF TGTGCCAGCAGTCCAACAGGATCGACCAACGTCCTGACTTTC
NA TRBJ1-2 NA TRBV19 CASSMKRTVAYGYTF TGTGCCAGTAGTATGAAACGGACAGTTGCATATGGCTACACCTTC
NA TRBJ1-5 NA TRBV27 CASKGSNQPQHF TGTGCCTCTAAGGGGTCTAATCAGCCCCAGCATTTT
NA TRBJ1-2 NA TRBV18 CASSPDTRRYGYTF TGTGCCAGCTCACCAGACACCCGGAGGTATGGCTACACCTTC
NA TRBJ2-5 NA TRBV6-5 CASDRQFQETQYF TGTGCCAGCGACAGACAGTTCCAAGAGACCCAGTACTTC
once TRBJ2-2 NA TRBV6-6 CASSYSSGAGGELFF TGTGCCAGCAGTTACTCTTCAGGGGCGGGCGGGGAGCTGTTTTTT
NA TRBJ2-5 TRBD2 TRBV5-1 CASSPGTSGSTWEETQYF TGCGCCAGCAGCCCCGGGACTAGCGGGAGTACCTGGGAGGAGACCCAGTACTTC